A single sample is the source of the 21 T cell receptor beta chains below, sequenced in a study of blood T cell repertoires in COVID-19. Only in-frame clones appear in the TCRdb table, and some are missing; sequencing was by immunoSEQ multiplex PCR. This repertoire shows around 56,000 clones, approximately 87% found once; its top ten account for about 7.2%. Material for sequencing was peripheral blood. The receptors come from a man between 60 and 75 years old with active or convalescent COVID-19.

The V and J genes are TRBV12-5 and TRBJ1-5, with 8 bases that match TRBD1. Germline V gene data show CDR1 as LGHNT and CDR2 as FRNRAP. The J segment lost 7 bases and the V segment lost 7 bases, leaving 9 bases of the junction unmatched. The CDR3 covers 14 residues. The CDR3: CASAPGGVWQPQHF. Here the CDR3 DNA reads TGTGCTAGTGCCCCAGGGGGCGTCTGGCAGCCCCAGCATTTT.

This clone was seen a few times. This chain joins TRBV11-2 and TRBJ2-1; 8 bases are a match to TRBD2. CDR1 is SGHAT, CDR2 FQNNGV, per germline. Trimming at V came to 3 bases and at J to 4 bases, leaving 2 bases not matched to a gene. The CDR3 extends over 14 amino acids. For the CDR3, the DNA is TGTGCCAGCAGCTTTGCGGGGGGTTACAATGAGCAGTTCTTC. Encoded protein: CASSFAGGYNEQFF.

V usage is TRBV3-1 (or the pseudogene TRBV3-2) and J usage is TRBJ2-7; 11 nucleotides match TRBD2. The ends lost 3 bases at V and 2 bases at J; junction bases unmatched: 9. This CDR3 has 17 amino acids. Germline CDR1 reads LGHDT; CDR2 reads YNNKEL (reference sequence). CDR3 amino acids: CASSQITSGSGAYEQYF. The CDR3 nucleotides read TGTGCCAGCAGCCAGATTACTAGCGGGAGCGGTGCCTACGAGCAGTACTTC.

The V and J genes are TRBV6-5 and TRBJ1-3, with a possible D match to TRBD1 (5 bases). Germline V gene data show CDR1 as MNHEY and CDR2 as SVGAGI. V was cut by 2 bases and J by 4 bases, with 6 bases left in between. The CDR3 extends over 13 amino acids. The CDR3 DNA follows: TGTGCCAGCAGTTACGACAGAGGAAACACCATATATTTT. Protein product: CASSYDRGNTIYF.

This clone showed up just once. The chain's CDR3 is CASSLRGDTEAFF. The DNA of the CDR3 is TGTGCCAGCAGTTTACGGGGGGACACTGAAGCTTTCTTT. The rearrangement uses TRBV12-3 or TRBV12-4 and TRBJ1-1; TRBD1 might be the D (5 bases). V shed 2 bases and J shed 3 bases, with 7 bases lying between them. The CDR3 covers 13 residues.

This clone appeared once. This chain links TRBV19 with TRBJ2-7; TRBD2 matches 8 bases. There are 15 residues in the CDR3. V lost 2 bases to trimming and J lost 3 bases; unmatched junction nucleotides: 6. Germline loops: CDR1 LNHDA, CDR2 SQIVND (reference sequence). The CDR3 nucleotides read TGTGCCAGTAGTATATCGGGAGGGGGAAGCTACGAGCAGTACTTC. This gives the protein CASSISGGGSYEQYF.

The V and J genes are TRBV11-2 and TRBJ2-1; possible D gene TRBD2, 7 bases. CDR3 length: 15 amino acids. The V gene's germline CDR1 is SGHAT and CDR2 FQNNGV. Trimming stripped 2 bases from V and 4 bases from J, with 12 bases between. CDR3 in DNA: TGTGCCAGCAGCTTACGGGGGGCCCCATACAATGAGCAGTTCTTC. It is translated as CASSLRGAPYNEQFF.

The chain is built from TRBV25-1 and TRBJ2-1; D is perhaps TRBD1 (6 bases). Trimming left V 6 bases short and J 9 bases short, with 15 bases between. The germline CDR1 and CDR2 sequences are MGHDK and SYGVNS. This CDR3 region has 13 residues. This chain's CDR3 is CASRYGTRGEQFF. The CDR3 DNA follows: TGTGCCAGCAGGTACGGGACCAGGGGTGAGCAGTTCTTC.

V and J are TRBV5-1 and TRBJ2-2; TRBD2 matches 8 bases. The germline CDR1 and CDR2 sequences are SGHRS and YFSETQ. This CDR3 has 14 residues. V lost 4 bases to trimming and J lost 8 bases; unmatched junction nucleotides: 7. This chain's CDR3 is CASSLRASGGELFF. The DNA of the CDR3 is TGCGCCAGCAGCCTGAGGGCTAGCGGGGGGGAGCTGTTTTTT.

The CDR3, as DNA: TGTGCCAGCAGCAAAACAGGGATGGGCACAGATACGCAGTATTTT. This codes for CASSKTGMGTDTQYF. The V gene is TRBV7-9, the J gene TRBJ2-3; TRBD1 might be the D (6 bases). V dropped 5 bases and J dropped 1 base, with 13 bases sitting between them. Germline V gene data show CDR1 as SEHNR and CDR2 as FQNEAQ (reference sequence). This CDR3 spans 15 amino acids.

The chain carries TRBV14 and TRBJ2-7, with TRBD2 as a possible D gene (5 bases). V gave up 2 bases and J gave up 4 bases, with 6 bases separating them. The CDR3 totals 12 residues. Germline values: CDR1 SGHDN, CDR2 FVKESK. CDR3 in amino acids: CASSQTGYEQYF. Here the CDR3 DNA reads TGTGCCAGCAGCCAAACGGGGTACGAGCAGTACTTC.

This clone was observed a single time. CDR3 loop: CASSPGTGANNEQFF. The CDR3 coding sequence is TGTGCCAGCAGCCCAGGAACAGGTGCCAACAATGAGCAGTTCTTC. This sequence joins TRBV11-3 and TRBJ2-1, with a weak D call TRBD1 (5 bases). The CDR3 has 15 amino acids. Between the trimmed V and J ends, which lost 5 bases and 5 bases, there was a span of 16 bases. Germline CDR1 reads SGHNT; CDR2 reads YENEEA. The entire variable domain, with the rest obtained from reference TRBV11-3 and TRBJ2-1, is as follows: EAGVVQSPRYKIIEKKQPVAFWCNPISGHNTLYWYLQNLGQGPELLIRYENEEAVDDSQLPKDRFSAERLKGVDSTLKIQPAELGDSAVYLCASSPGTGANNEQFFGPGTRLTVL.

This clone came up once. The chain has TRBV27 and TRBJ1-2; D remains unclear. Per germline, CDR1 MNHEY and CDR2 SMNVEV (reference sequence). The V end was cut by 8 bases, the J end by 5 bases, with 15 bases between. CDR3 length equals 13 residues. Here the CDR3 DNA reads TGTGCCAGCGGTGGGAGCGGGTGGTATGGCTACACCTTC. Its protein product is CASGGSGWYGYTF.

This chain links TRBV7-8 with TRBJ2-5; 7 positions match TRBD2. The CDR3 length is 13 residues. Germline CDR1 SGHVS, CDR2 FQNEAQ. Trimming took 5 bases from V and 3 from J; bases not matched to a gene: 3. The CDR3 nucleotides read TGTGCCAGCAGCGGGAGGGCGGAAGAGACCCAGTACTTC. Protein product: CASSGRAEETQYF.

J is TRBJ2-5 and V is TRBV29-1; possible D gene TRBD2, 7 bases. Trimming shortened V by 6 bases and J by 5 bases, and 16 bases separated the two germline ends. In germline, CDR1 is SQVTM, CDR2 ANQGSEA. CDR3 size: 13 residues. Here the CDR3 DNA reads TGCAGCGTGGGACACTTGGGAGGGGAGACCCAGTACTTC. Translation gives CSVGHLGGETQYF. The variable domain in full, completed from reference TRBV29-1 and TRBJ2-5, reads SAVISQKPSRDICQRGTSLTIQCQVDSQVTMMFWYRQQPGQSLTLIATANQGSEATYESGFVIDKFPISRPNLTFSTLTVSNMSPEDSSIYLCSVGHLGGETQYFGPGTRLLVL.

In its sample, this clone was seen once. The chain is built from TRBV10-1 and TRBJ2-7; D gene ambiguous. The V end was cut by 3 bases, the J end by 3 bases, with 12 bases between. Germline CDR1 reads WNHNN; CDR2 reads SYGVQD (reference sequence). The CDR3 has 14 amino acids. In DNA form, the CDR3 reads TGCGCCAGCAGTGATCTCAGGCAGGACTACGAGCAGTACTTC. It specifies CASSDLRQDYEQYF.

The chain has TRBV29-1 and TRBJ1-4; 10 positions match TRBD1. This CDR3 comprises 14 residues. Looked up from germline, CDR1 is SQVTM and CDR2 is ANQGSEA. The J segment lost 5 bases and the V segment lost 5 bases, leaving 5 bases of the junction unmatched. CDR3 loop: CSVMDRGVNEKLFF. CDR3 in DNA: TGCAGCGTTATGGACAGGGGGGTCAATGAAAAACTGTTTTTT.

The V call is TRBV15, the J call TRBJ1-4; 7 bases map to TRBD1. CDR1 and CDR2 from the germline V gene are LNHNV and YYDKDF (reference sequence). This CDR3 has 14 amino acids. After removal of 0 bases from V and 7 bases from J, the junction contained 2 bases not matched to a gene. The CDR3 DNA follows: TGTGCCACCAGCAGAGAAAGGACAGGTGAAAAACTGTTTTTT. Its translation: CATSRERTGEKLFF. Complete variable domain (other parts from reference TRBV15 and TRBJ1-4): DAMVIQNPRYQVTQFGKPVTLSCSQTLNHNVMYWYQQKSSQAPKLLFHYYDKDFNNEADTPDNFQSRRPNTSFCFLDIRSPGLGDTAMYLCATSRERTGEKLFFGSGTQLSVL.

The chain has TRBV2 and TRBJ2-5, with D perhaps TRBD2 (7 bases). Germline CDR1 SNHLY, CDR2 FYNNEI. V lost 5 bases to trimming and J lost 5 bases, with 15 bases between them. This CDR3 has 14 residues. The CDR3, as DNA: TGTGCCAGCAGTCGGTCGGGGGGCGGGGAGACCCAGTACTTC. Protein: CASSRSGGGETQYF.

The V and J genes are TRBV11-2 and TRBJ2-5, with 15 bases matching TRBD2. The CDR3 loop spans 17 amino acids. V trimming: 4 bases; J trimming: 4 bases; junction bases outside the gene matches: 7. From germline, CDR1 is SGHAT and CDR2 FQNNGV. CDR3 region: CASSSGLAGGSGETQYF. Here the CDR3 DNA reads TGTGCCAGCAGCTCCGGACTAGCGGGAGGGTCAGGAGAGACCCAGTACTTC. Using reference TRBV11-2 and TRBJ2-5 for the parts outside the CDR3, the full variable domain is EAGVAQSPRYKIIEKRQSVAFWCNPISGHATLYWYQQILGQGPKLLIQFQNNGVVDDSQLPKDRFSAERLKGVDSTLKIQPAKLEDSAVYLCASSSGLAGGSGETQYFGPGTRLLVL.

The V and J genes are TRBV6-1 and TRBJ2-5, with D tentatively TRBD1 (8 bases). This CDR3 region has 15 residues. The germline gives CDR1 MNHNS, CDR2 SASEGT. The V end was cut by 2 bases, the J end by 4 bases, with 14 bases between. The CDR3, as DNA: TGTGCCAGCAGTGAATGGACAGGGAGGGGAGAGACCCAGTACTTC. Protein product: CASSEWTGRGETQYF.